This entry features one T cell receptor (beta chain) sequence. Per the original methods: From reference gene primer amplification, estimates of nucleated cell counts were derived. The table came from immunoSEQ multiplex PCR; TCRdb's copy has only in-frame clones and leaves some out. That table is the source of V, J and clone size, and D and trimming were worked out from the DNA. The repertoire has about 380,000 clones, about four fifths of them found once; the top ten carry more than 0.85%. This record belongs to a study of blood T cell repertoires in COVID-19. Turning to the study itself: Acute and convalescent COVID-19 specimens originated in the United States, Italy and Spain. T cells, B-cell-depleted T cells, or PBMCs provided the cDNA or gDNA that served as material.

J was trimmed by 7 bases and V by 4 bases; bases with no gene match: 10. Germline assignment: CDR1 SGHKS and CDR2 YYEKEE (reference sequence). This CDR3 region has 15 residues. Sequenced material: peripheral blood. This sequence joins TRBV5-5 and TRBJ1-2, with 10 bases identical to TRBD1. This TCR came from a human donor with acute or convalescent COVID-19. The donor label of this sample is uncertain. CDR3 sequence: CASSQDRDRGFGYTF. CDR3 in DNA: TGTGCCAGCAGCCAGGACCGGGACAGGGGCTTTGGCTACACCTTC.